These 25 T cell receptor beta chains were all obtained from the same sample, sequenced in a study of blood T cell repertoires in COVID-19. The method was immunoSEQ multiplex PCR; TCRdb's version includes in-frame clones alone and lacks a portion of them. The sample has approximately 480,000 clones, approximately 92% seen once; the top ten hold approximately 0.9%. The sample comprised peripheral blood. These receptors all come from a man aged 18 to 29 with COVID-19, enrolled during active disease.

This rearrangement joins TRBV30 to TRBJ1-1; D perhaps matches TRBD1 (5 bases). Germline CDR1 is GTSNPN and CDR2 is SVGIG (reference sequence). V dropped 2 bases and J dropped 8 bases, with 15 bases sitting between them. This CDR3 has 13 residues. The CDR3: CAWSTQGNSEAFF. The CDR3 coding sequence is TGTGCCTGGAGTACCCAGGGTAATTCCGAAGCTTTCTTT.

V and J are TRBV7-8 and TRBJ2-3, with unresolved D. The ends were cut back, 1 base at V and 7 bases at J, with 9 bases in the middle. The CDR3 contains 13 residues. Germline values: CDR1 SGHVS, CDR2 FQNEAQ. The CDR3 sequence is CASSLGFVNTQYF. As DNA, the CDR3 is TGTGCCAGCAGCTTAGGTTTTGTAAATACGCAGTATTTT. The entire variable domain, with the rest obtained from reference TRBV7-8 and TRBJ2-3, is as follows: GAGVSQSPRYKVAKRGQDVALRCDPISGHVSLFWYQQALGQGPEFLTYFQNEAQLDKSGLPSDRFFAERPEGSVSTLKIQRTQQEDSAVYLCASSLGFVNTQYFGPGTRLTVL.

The rearrangement uses TRBV7-9 and TRBJ2-5; D is ambiguous. This CDR3 is 12 amino acids long. The V end was cut by 3 bases, the J end by 4 bases, with 6 bases between. Germline-derived CDR1 and CDR2 are SEHNR and FQNEAQ (reference sequence). The CDR3 region has the DNA TGTGCCAGCAGCTTGATAGTAGAGACCCAGTACTTC. This translates into CASSLIVETQYF.

This chain joins TRBV30 and TRBJ1-4; 11 bases line up with TRBD1. Germline V CDR1 and CDR2: GTSNPN, SVGIG (reference sequence). V was pared by 0 bases and J by 13 bases, with 7 bases of the junction left unmatched. The CDR3 contains 14 residues. The CDR3 loop reads CAWSVGTGGNRLFF. DNA for the CDR3: TGTGCCTGGAGTGTAGGGACAGGGGGAAATCGACTGTTTTTT.

This clone was detected only once. The CDR3 here is CASSLGGVEQYF. CDR3 coding DNA: TGTGCCAGCAGCCTCGGGGGGGTCGAGCAGTACTTC. The V call is TRBV7-9, the J call TRBJ2-7, with 8 bases matching TRBD2. Germline V lookup: CDR1 SEHNR, CDR2 FQNEAQ (reference sequence). The CDR3 is 12 residues long. The V segment lost 5 bases and the J segment 6 bases; nucleotides outside the gene matches: 3. Complete variable domain (other parts from reference TRBV7-9 and TRBJ2-7): DTGVSQNPRHKITKRGQNVTFRCDPISEHNRLYWYRQTLGQGPEFLTYFQNEAQLEKSRLLSDRFSAERPKGSFSTLEIQRTEQGDSAMYLCASSLGGVEQYFGPGTRLTVT.

The chain links TRBV4-1 to TRBJ1-4, with no clear D. The V end lost 2 bases, the J end lost 7 bases, and 17 bases lay between the germline ends. There are 16 residues in the CDR3. CDR1 and CDR2 (germline): MGHRA, YSYEKL. The CDR3 loop is CASSQSSTLEGEKLFF. Here the CDR3 DNA reads TGCGCCAGCAGCCAATCATCGACACTGGAAGGTGAAAAACTGTTTTTT.

The rearrangement links TRBV5-1 to TRBJ1-1; TRBD1 is a possible D gene (5 bases). CDR1 and CDR2 from the germline V gene are SGHRS and YFSETQ. V gave up 1 base and J gave up 4 bases, with 14 bases separating them. The CDR3 totals 15 residues. Here the CDR3 DNA reads TGCGCCAGCAGCTTGCGGCAGAGTGGGGCCACTGAAGCTTTCTTT. It codes for CASSLRQSGATEAFF. Looking up the rest from reference TRBV5-1 and TRBJ1-1 gives the full variable domain: KAGVTQTPRYLIKTRGQQVTLSCSPISGHRSVSWYQQTPGQGLQFLFEYFSETQRNKGNFPGRFSGRQFSNSRSEMNVSTLELGDSALYLCASSLRQSGATEAFFGQGTRLTVV.

In its sample, this clone was seen once. The chain is built from TRBV13 and TRBJ2-7; perhaps TRBD2 as D (5 bases). The V gene lost 6 bases and the J gene lost 0 bases, with 12 bases spanning the gap. The CDR3 length is 14 residues. CDR1 is PRHDT and CDR2 is FYEKMQ in the germline V gene (reference sequence). The DNA for the CDR3 is TGTGCCAGCAGACTGGTAGGGAGCTCCTACGAGCAGTACTTC. Residues: CASRLVGSSYEQYF.

This rearrangement joins TRBV6-6 to TRBJ2-7, with D possibly being TRBD1 (6 bases). Germline-derived CDR1 and CDR2 are MNHNY and SVGAGI (reference sequence). V was clipped by 5 bases and J by 1 base, with 9 bases between them. The CDR3 contains 13 residues. CDR3 sequence: CASSGGRSYEQYF. In DNA, the CDR3 is TGTGCCAGCAGTGGGGGCAGATCCTACGAGCAGTACTTC.

This clone was observed a handful of times. The V and J genes are TRBV27 and TRBJ1-1; 9 positions match TRBD1. Germline loops: CDR1 MNHEY, CDR2 SMNVEV (reference sequence). There are 14 residues in the CDR3. V lost 9 bases, J lost 5 bases, and 10 bases stayed unmatched. The CDR3 sequence: CASLKQGARTEAFF. CDR3 DNA: TGTGCCAGTCTCAAACAGGGGGCGCGGACTGAAGCTTTCTTT.

The chain employs TRBV2 and TRBJ2-7, with D perhaps matching TRBD2 (7 bases). Germline V gene lookup returns CDR1 SNHLY and CDR2 FYNNEI. With 6 bases removed from V and 0 bases from J, the gap between germline ends came to 12 bases. This CDR3 spans 14 amino acids. In DNA, the CDR3 is TGTGCCAGCAGGCCAAGGGGGGGCTCCTACGAGCAGTACTTC. Encoded protein: CASRPRGGSYEQYF.

The chain combines TRBV11-2 with TRBJ1-2; D not resolved. The germline V and J ends were trimmed by 1 base and 4 bases, with 4 bases remaining between them. This CDR3 spans 12 amino acids. Per the germline V gene, CDR1 is SGHAT and CDR2 is FQNNGV. CDR3 in amino acids: CASSLASYGYTF. The DNA for the CDR3 is TGTGCCAGCAGCTTAGCTTCCTATGGCTACACCTTC.

The chain couples TRBV10-3 to TRBJ2-1; D not certain. This CDR3 spans 14 amino acids. V was shortened by 0 bases and J by 4 bases, with 7 bases between the two germline ends. Germline CDR1 reads ENHRY; CDR2 reads SYGVKD. The CDR3 spells CAISESSAYNEQFF. The CDR3 region has the DNA TGTGCCATCAGTGAGTCCTCAGCGTACAATGAGCAGTTCTTC.

The V gene is TRBV12-5, the J gene TRBJ2-3; TRBD2 might be the D (6 bases). This CDR3 spans 17 amino acids. Trimming cost V 0 bases and J 2 bases, with 15 bases left between them. The germline CDR1 and CDR2 sequences are LGHNT and FRNRAP. For the CDR3, the DNA is TGTGCTAGTGGTTTGGTGGGGAGGAGGCCAATCACAGATACGCAGTATTTT. Translation: CASGLVGRRPITDTQYF.

The table lists this clone with a count of one. The V call is TRBV19, the J call TRBJ2-2, with a weak D call TRBD1 (6 bases). With 9 bases removed from V and 3 bases from J, the gap between germline ends came to 14 bases. The CDR3 is 14 residues long. The germline gives CDR1 LNHDA, CDR2 SQIVND (reference sequence). CDR3 amino acids: CASSTGLYTGELFF. For the CDR3, the DNA is TGTGCCAGCTCTACAGGGTTGTACACCGGGGAGCTGTTTTTT.

This clone was picked up one time. This chain uses TRBV12-3 or TRBV12-4 with TRBJ2-7; TRBD1 is a possible D gene (6 bases). V dropped 5 bases and J dropped 2 bases, with 10 bases sitting between them. CDR3 length: 13 amino acids. The CDR3 nucleotides are TGTGCCAGCAGTCCTCAGGGGCCCTACGAGCAGTACTTC. Residues: CASSPQGPYEQYF.

The rearrangement links TRBV19 to TRBJ1-6; TRBD1 is a possible D gene (5 bases). The CDR3 is 15 residues long. Germline assignment: CDR1 LNHDA and CDR2 SQIVND (reference sequence). Trimming cost V 8 bases and J 6 bases, with 17 bases left between them. The CDR3 DNA reads TGTGCCAGTTGGGGGGGAAGACGCGTTAATTCACCCCTCCACTTT. Its protein product is CASWGGRRVNSPLHF.

This rearrangement joins TRBV11-3 to TRBJ2-7; D is perhaps TRBD1 (6 bases). CDR1 and CDR2 from the germline V gene are SGHNT and YENEEA. V was pared by 2 bases and J by 6 bases, with 14 bases between. The CDR3 length is 14 residues. As DNA, the CDR3 is TGTGCCAGCAGCTTAAACCCTGTAGGGGGCGAGCAGTACTTC. It is translated as CASSLNPVGGEQYF.

This chain uses TRBV11-3 with TRBJ2-3, with TRBD2 matching over 7 bases. The CDR3 totals 15 residues. V lost 6 bases to trimming and J lost 5 bases; unmatched junction nucleotides: 11. Germline lookup yields CDR1 SGHNT and CDR2 YENEEA. CDR3 in DNA: TGTGCCAGCAGGGTAGGGGCTAGCGGAGGAGATACGCAGTATTTT. Protein: CASRVGASGGDTQYF.

The chain uses TRBV10-3 and TRBJ1-2, with 8 nucleotides matching TRBD1. V lost 7 bases to trimming and J lost 7 bases; unmatched junction nucleotides: 8. CDR3 length equals 13 residues. The germline V gene encodes CDR1 ENHRY and CDR2 SYGVKD. The CDR3 nucleotides read TGTGCCATCATGGGGGCAGGGGGCCGTGGCTACACCTTC. Its protein is CAIMGAGGRGYTF.

This chain connects TRBV7-9 to TRBJ1-2, with D tentatively TRBD1 (6 bases). Germline lookup yields CDR1 SEHNR and CDR2 FQNEAQ (reference sequence). Trimming removed 6 bases from V and 5 bases from J, with 13 bases in between. The CDR3 extends over 13 amino acids. CDR3 in DNA: TGTGCCAGCAGTAACTGGACAGATTATGGCTACACCTTC. Translated, it gives CASSNWTDYGYTF. Full variable domain (outside the CDR3, taken from reference TRBV7-9 and TRBJ1-2): DTGVSQNPRHKITKRGQNVTFRCDPISEHNRLYWYRQTLGQGPEFLTYFQNEAQLEKSRLLSDRFSAERPKGSFSTLEIQRTEQGDSAMYLCASSNWTDYGYTFGSGTRLTVV.

Here the CDR3 DNA reads TGTGCCAGCAGTGAACAGGGAGGGTTTTTAGAGACCCAGTACTTC. Translated, it gives CASSEQGGFLETQYF. This chain connects TRBV3-1 (or the pseudogene TRBV3-2) to TRBJ2-5, with D perhaps matching TRBD2 (7 bases). V was cut by 6 bases and J by 4 bases, with 18 bases left in between. Germline CDR1 and CDR2: LGHDT and YNNKEL (reference sequence). The CDR3 contains 15 residues.

The chain combines TRBV27 with TRBJ2-7, with no clear D. The V gene's germline CDR1 is MNHEY and CDR2 SMNVEV (reference sequence). This CDR3 has 13 residues. The germline V and J ends were trimmed by 4 bases and 6 bases, with 13 bases remaining between them. The CDR3 DNA sequence: TGTGCCAGCAGTTGGGCCCCATCCCTCGAGCAGTACTTC. It specifies CASSWAPSLEQYF.

The genes are TRBV27 and TRBJ1-5; 7 bases align to TRBD1. This CDR3 comprises 13 residues. V shed 6 bases, J shed 4 bases, and the junction held 3 bases outside the gene matches. The germline gives CDR1 MNHEY, CDR2 SMNVEV (reference sequence). Here the CDR3 DNA reads TGTGCCAGCAGGACGACAGGGAATCAGCCCCAGCATTTT. Its translation: CASRTTGNQPQHF.

The CDR3 DNA reads as TGTGCCAGCAGGTCGGACAGTCAAGACACTGAAGCTTTCTTT. Translated: CASRSDSQDTEAFF. V and J are TRBV2 and TRBJ1-1, with D possibly being TRBD1 (6 bases). The V end lost 6 bases, the J end lost 3 bases, and 14 bases lay between the germline ends. Germline assignment: CDR1 SNHLY and CDR2 FYNNEI. The CDR3 consists of 14 residues.